What follows are 18 T cell receptor beta chains derived from one specimen sequenced in a study of a mutant IDH1 vaccine in newly diagnosed glioma. Their antigen targets remain unknown. Time point noted: week 11, during vaccination. Vaccination comprised doses that each held 300 ug of mutant IDH1 20-mer peptide, plus topical imiquimod. Clones were read by immunoSEQ multiplex PCR, and TCRdb kept only the in-frame ones, dropping some. The table has under 65,000 clones, roughly 80% seen once; the top ten hold more than 5.5%. The sample in question was PBMCs, obtained from a glioma patient whose treatment included an IDH1 peptide vaccine. Receptors originate from a man aged 45 to 65 with glioma.

This rearrangement joins TRBV6-5 to TRBJ1-2, with D unclear. The CDR3 is made up of 11 amino acids. Germline V gene data show CDR1 as MNHEY and CDR2 as SVGAGI. V was trimmed by 10 bases and J by 6 bases, leaving 12 bases between them. In DNA, the CDR3 is TGTGCCATCCAAGATCGGGATGGCTACACCTTC. Translation gives CAIQDRDGYTF.

The rearrangement uses TRBV19 and TRBJ1-1; TRBD1 might be the D (5 bases). With 5 bases removed from V and 4 bases from J, the gap between germline ends came to 23 bases. This CDR3 has 17 residues. Germline values: CDR1 LNHDA, CDR2 SQIVND (reference sequence). CDR3 amino acids: CASSWRQDRYGGTEAFF. For the CDR3, the DNA is TGTGCCAGTAGTTGGCGGCAGGATCGTTATGGGGGCACTGAAGCTTTCTTT.

The chain employs TRBV6-5 and TRBJ1-6; no clear D. Per the germline V gene, CDR1 is MNHEY and CDR2 is SVGAGI. The CDR3 spans 15 residues. Trimming left V 0 bases short and J 7 bases short, with 10 bases between. This CDR3 reads CASSYSTNRNSPLHF. CDR3 DNA sequence: TGTGCCAGCAGTTACTCGACAAACAGAAATTCACCCCTCCACTTT.

The chain uses TRBV19 and TRBJ2-2, with D possibly being TRBD1 (6 bases). This CDR3 spans 15 amino acids. From germline, CDR1 is LNHDA and CDR2 SQIVND (reference sequence). V was shortened by 1 base and J by 7 bases, with 13 bases between the two germline ends. The CDR3 nucleotides read TGTGCCAGTAGTATAGCTGGGGGCTCGGGCGGGGAGCTGTTTTTT. Amino acids: CASSIAGGSGGELFF.

The rearrangement uses TRBV10-1 and TRBJ1-5; maybe TRBD1 (5 bases). Trimming stripped 0 bases from V and 6 bases from J, with 15 bases between. This CDR3 region has 16 residues. The germline V gene encodes CDR1 WNHNN and CDR2 SYGVQD (reference sequence). CDR3 sequence (DNA): TGCGCCAGCAGTGAGTCGCGGGGGGTTGCTTGTCAGCCCCAGCATTTT. It translates to CASSESRGVACQPQHF.

The V gene is TRBV18, the J gene TRBJ1-6; no firm D call. This CDR3 has 16 amino acids. The ends were cut back, 2 bases at V and 7 bases at J, with 15 bases in the middle. The germline V gene encodes CDR1 KGHSH and CDR2 LQKENI. The CDR3 protein is CASSPESGLLNSPLHF. The CDR3 nucleotides read TGTGCCAGCTCACCAGAGTCGGGTTTACTAAATTCACCCCTCCACTTT.

The gene calls are TRBV7-9 and TRBJ2-7, with TRBD1 matching over 9 bases. The germline gives CDR1 SEHNR, CDR2 FQNEAQ (reference sequence). Trimming at V came to 5 bases and at J to 5 bases, leaving 16 bases not matched to a gene. This CDR3 has 17 amino acids. The CDR3 sequence: CASSPGDGTGTFDEQYF. The CDR3 bases are TGTGCCAGCAGCCCGGGGGACGGGACAGGGACCTTCGACGAGCAGTACTTC.

The rearrangement links TRBV4-1 to TRBJ1-2; D is unclear. Germline V gene data show CDR1 as MGHRA and CDR2 as YSYEKL. Trimming cost V 4 bases and J 3 bases, with 12 bases left between them. This CDR3 has 14 residues. CDR3 nucleotide sequence: TGCGCCAGCAGCCCCGGCCCACGGGACTATGGCTACACCTTC. This gives the protein CASSPGPRDYGYTF.

This chain uses TRBV2 with TRBJ2-5; 7 nucleotides align to TRBD2. The CDR3 extends over 13 amino acids. Trimming cost V 8 bases and J 10 bases; bases outside gene matches: 13. Germline V lookup: CDR1 SNHLY, CDR2 FYNNEI. The CDR3 is CASQGGSGFVQYF. The CDR3 DNA is TGTGCCAGCCAGGGCGGTAGCGGGTTTGTCCAGTACTTC.

This clone was seen only a few times. This sequence joins TRBV6-5 and TRBJ1-5, with D possibly being TRBD1 (5 bases). The CDR3 runs to 15 residues. Germline-derived CDR1 and CDR2 are MNHEY and SVGAGI. Deletions cut 0 bases from V and 3 bases from J, with 9 bases between. The CDR3 DNA follows: TGTGCCAGCAGTTACTCCGGGACGGACAATCAGCCCCAGCATTTT. Amino acid sequence: CASSYSGTDNQPQHF.

This chain joins TRBV27 and TRBJ1-4; TRBD1 aligns across 7 bases. Germline CDR1 reads MNHEY; CDR2 reads SMNVEV (reference sequence). The CDR3 is made up of 14 amino acids. V gave up 8 bases and J gave up 5 bases; unmatched junction bases: 8. DNA of the CDR3: TGTGCCAGCGGAAACAGGGGTTGGAATGAAAAACTGTTTTTT. Translation gives CASGNRGWNEKLFF.

The genes are TRBV2 and TRBJ1-5; 8 bases are a match to TRBD1. Germline values: CDR1 SNHLY, CDR2 FYNNEI. V was pared by 6 bases and J by 7 bases, with 11 bases of the junction left unmatched. The CDR3 totals 15 residues. CDR3 in DNA: TGTGCCAGCAGGGTGGAAACAGGGGGAAGGCAGCCCCAGCATTTT. It translates to CASRVETGGRQPQHF.

This chain links TRBV5-6 with TRBJ1-2, with D unclear. With 5 bases removed from V and 11 bases from J, the gap between germline ends came to 16 bases. This CDR3 contains 12 residues. Germline V CDR1 and CDR2: SGHDT, YYEEEE. CDR3 sequence: CASSLLNLAYTF. CDR3 nucleotides: TGTGCCAGCAGTCTACTCAACTTGGCTTACACCTTC.

The chain employs TRBV28 and TRBJ2-6; D gene ambiguous. This CDR3 contains 14 residues. The germline V gene encodes CDR1 MDHEN and CDR2 SYDVKM. V lost 4 bases to trimming and J lost 1 base, with 5 bases between them. The CDR3 DNA follows: TGTGCCAGCAGTTCTACTTCTGGGGCCAACGTCCTGACTTTC. Its translation is CASSSTSGANVLTF.

The chain employs TRBV5-1 and TRBJ2-7, with D maybe TRBD2 (5 bases). Germline lookup yields CDR1 SGHRS and CDR2 YFSETQ. The CDR3 contains 14 residues. With 0 bases removed from V and 2 bases from J, the gap between germline ends came to 9 bases. The CDR3 region is CASSLEGLTYEQYF. The CDR3 region has the DNA TGCGCCAGCAGCTTGGAAGGACTCACCTACGAGCAGTACTTC.

The V and J genes are TRBV27 and TRBJ2-7; possible D gene TRBD1, 7 bases. The CDR3 is made up of 12 amino acids. Germline V lookup: CDR1 MNHEY, CDR2 SMNVEV (reference sequence). The V gene lost 11 bases and the J gene lost 3 bases, with 14 bases spanning the gap. The CDR3 nucleotides are TGTGCCGCGGGACAGCCCTTCTACGAGCAGTACTTC. It translates to CAAGQPFYEQYF.

This chain joins TRBV7-9 and TRBJ1-5; D not certain. Germline CDR1 is SEHNR and CDR2 is FQNEAQ (reference sequence). Trimming removed 1 base at V and 7 bases at J, with 8 bases between. CDR3 length: 13 residues. As DNA, the CDR3 is TGTGCCAGCAGCTTAGATGGGGAACAGCCCCAGCATTTT. Protein: CASSLDGEQPQHF.

This clone has a handful of counts. The V and J genes are TRBV4-2 and TRBJ2-2; no reliable D call. The CDR3 covers 13 residues. CDR1 is LGHNA, CDR2 YNFKEQ, per germline. Trimming took 0 bases from V and 7 from J, leaving 6 bases between them. CDR3 coding DNA: TGTGCCAGCAGCCAAGATCTGGGCGGGGAGCTGTTTTTT. Its protein is CASSQDLGGELFF.